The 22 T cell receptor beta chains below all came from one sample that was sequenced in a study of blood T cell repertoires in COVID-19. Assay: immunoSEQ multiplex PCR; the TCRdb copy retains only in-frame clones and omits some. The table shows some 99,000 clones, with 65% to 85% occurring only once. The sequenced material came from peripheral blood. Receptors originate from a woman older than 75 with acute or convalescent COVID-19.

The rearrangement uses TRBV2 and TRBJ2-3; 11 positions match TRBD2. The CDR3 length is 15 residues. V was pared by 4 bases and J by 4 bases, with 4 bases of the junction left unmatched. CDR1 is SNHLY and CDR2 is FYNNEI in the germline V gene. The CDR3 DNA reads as TGTGCCAGCAGTGGTGCTAGCGGGAGGCCAGATACGCAGTATTTT. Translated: CASSGASGRPDTQYF.

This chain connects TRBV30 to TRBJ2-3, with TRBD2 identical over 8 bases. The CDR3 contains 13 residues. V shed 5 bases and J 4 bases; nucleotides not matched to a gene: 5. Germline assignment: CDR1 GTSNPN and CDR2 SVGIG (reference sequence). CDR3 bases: TGTGCCTGGTCCGGGGGGGGATCAGATACGCAGTATTTT. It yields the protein CAWSGGGSDTQYF.

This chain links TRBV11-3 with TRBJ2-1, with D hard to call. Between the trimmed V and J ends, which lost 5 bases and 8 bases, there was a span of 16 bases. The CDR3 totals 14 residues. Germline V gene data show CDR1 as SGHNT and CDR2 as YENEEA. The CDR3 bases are TGTGCCAGCAGCCCCTCCGGGTTTTTGCATGAGCAGTTCTTC. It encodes CASSPSGFLHEQFF.

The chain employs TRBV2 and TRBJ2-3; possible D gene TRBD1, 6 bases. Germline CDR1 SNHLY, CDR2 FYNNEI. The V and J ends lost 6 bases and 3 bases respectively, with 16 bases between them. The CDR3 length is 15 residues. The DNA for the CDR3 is TGTGCCAGCAGATTACAGGGACCAGGTACAGATACGCAGTATTTT. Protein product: CASRLQGPGTDTQYF.

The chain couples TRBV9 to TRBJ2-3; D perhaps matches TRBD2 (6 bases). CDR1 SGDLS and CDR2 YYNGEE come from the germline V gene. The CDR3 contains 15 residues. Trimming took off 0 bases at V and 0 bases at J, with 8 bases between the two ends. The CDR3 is CASSVAGDSTDTQYF. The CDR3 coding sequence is TGTGCCAGCAGCGTAGCGGGAGACAGCACAGATACGCAGTATTTT. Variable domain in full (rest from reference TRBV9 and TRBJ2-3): DSGVTQTPKHLITATGQRVTLRCSPRSGDLSVYWYQQSLDQGLQFLIQYYNGEERAKGNILERFSAQQFPDLHSELNLSSLELGDSALYFCASSVAGDSTDTQYFGPGTRLTVL.

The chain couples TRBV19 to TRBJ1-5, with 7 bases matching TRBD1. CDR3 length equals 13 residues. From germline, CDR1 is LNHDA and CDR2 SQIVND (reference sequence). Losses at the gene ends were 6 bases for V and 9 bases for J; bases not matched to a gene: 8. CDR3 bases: TGTGCCAGTAGCTGGGACAGCCCCTCGCCCCAGCATTTT. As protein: CASSWDSPSPQHF.

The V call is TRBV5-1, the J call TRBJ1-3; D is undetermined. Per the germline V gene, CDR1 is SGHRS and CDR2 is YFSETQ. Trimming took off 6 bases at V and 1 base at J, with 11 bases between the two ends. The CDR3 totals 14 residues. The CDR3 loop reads CASTSGSSGNTIYF. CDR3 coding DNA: TGCGCCAGCACCTCGGGGTCTTCTGGAAACACCATATATTTT.

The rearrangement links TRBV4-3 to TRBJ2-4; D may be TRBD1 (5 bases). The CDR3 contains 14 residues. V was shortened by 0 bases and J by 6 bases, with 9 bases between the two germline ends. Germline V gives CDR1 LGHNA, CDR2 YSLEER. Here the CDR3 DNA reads TGCGCCAGCAGCCAAGATCAGGGTACAAACATTCAGTACTTC. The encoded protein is CASSQDQGTNIQYF.

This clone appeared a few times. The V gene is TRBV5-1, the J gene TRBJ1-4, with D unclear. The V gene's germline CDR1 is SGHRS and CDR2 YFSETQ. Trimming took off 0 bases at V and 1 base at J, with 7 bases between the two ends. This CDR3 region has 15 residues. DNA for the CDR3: TGCGCCAGCAGCTTGGGGGAGAGAACTAATGAAAAACTGTTTTTT. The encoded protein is CASSLGERTNEKLFF.

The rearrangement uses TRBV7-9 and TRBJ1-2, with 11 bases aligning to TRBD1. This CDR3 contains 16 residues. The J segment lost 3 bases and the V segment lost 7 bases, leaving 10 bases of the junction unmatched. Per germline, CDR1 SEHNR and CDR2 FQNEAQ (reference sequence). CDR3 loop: CASTRDRGASHYGYTF. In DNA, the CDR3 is TGTGCCAGCACCCGGGACAGGGGGGCCTCTCACTATGGCTACACCTTC.

CDR3 in DNA: TGTGCCAGCAGCCCTTACGTAGCGGGGGCCTTCACAGATACGCAGTATTTT. This gives the protein CASSPYVAGAFTDTQYF. The chain uses TRBV7-2 and TRBJ2-3; TRBD2 aligns across 9 bases. The CDR3 has 17 residues. V shed 5 bases and J 2 bases; nucleotides not matched to a gene: 11. Germline V lookup: CDR1 SGHTA, CDR2 FQGNSA.

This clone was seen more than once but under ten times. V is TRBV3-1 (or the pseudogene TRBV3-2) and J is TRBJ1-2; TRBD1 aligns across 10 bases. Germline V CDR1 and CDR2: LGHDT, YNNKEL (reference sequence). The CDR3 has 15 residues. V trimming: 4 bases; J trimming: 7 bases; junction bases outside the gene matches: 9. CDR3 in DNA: TGTGCCAGCAGCCCGAGACAGGGGGCAGAATCTGGCTACACCTTC. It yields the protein CASSPRQGAESGYTF.

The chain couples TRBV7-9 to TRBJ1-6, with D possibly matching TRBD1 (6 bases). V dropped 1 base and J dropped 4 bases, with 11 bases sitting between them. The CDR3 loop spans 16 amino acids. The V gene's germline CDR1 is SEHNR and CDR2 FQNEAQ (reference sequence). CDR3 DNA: TGTGCCAGCAGCTTAGTGGGACAACCATATAATTCACCCCTCCACTTT. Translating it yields CASSLVGQPYNSPLHF. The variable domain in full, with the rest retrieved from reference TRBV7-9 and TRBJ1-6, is DTGVSQNPRHKITKRGQNVTFRCDPISEHNRLYWYRQTLGQGPEFLTYFQNEAQLEKSRLLSDRFSAERPKGSFSTLEIQRTEQGDSAMYLCASSLVGQPYNSPLHFGNGTRLTVT.

The CDR3, as DNA: TGTGCCAGCAGCTTAGAAACCCACAGGATGGGGAAGAATCAGCCCCAGCATTTT. It translates to CASSLETHRMGKNQPQHF. This chain joins TRBV7-9 and TRBJ1-5, with a tentative D call TRBD1 (5 bases). The germline V and J ends were trimmed by 1 base and 4 bases, with 20 bases remaining between them. The CDR3 totals 18 residues. Germline V gene data show CDR1 as SEHNR and CDR2 as FQNEAQ (reference sequence).

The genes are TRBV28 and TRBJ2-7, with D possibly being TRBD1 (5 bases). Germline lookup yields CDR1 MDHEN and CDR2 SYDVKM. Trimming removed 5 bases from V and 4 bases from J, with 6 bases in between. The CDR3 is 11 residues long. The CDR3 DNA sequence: TGTGCCAGCAGTCAGGGTTACGAGCAGTACGTC. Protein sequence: CASSQGYEQYV.

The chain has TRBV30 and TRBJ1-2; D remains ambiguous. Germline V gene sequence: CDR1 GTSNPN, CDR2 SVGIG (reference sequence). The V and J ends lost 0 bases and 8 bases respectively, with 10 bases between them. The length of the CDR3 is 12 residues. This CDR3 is CAWSVRGEGYTF. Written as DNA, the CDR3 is TGTGCCTGGAGTGTACGTGGAGAAGGCTACACCTTC.

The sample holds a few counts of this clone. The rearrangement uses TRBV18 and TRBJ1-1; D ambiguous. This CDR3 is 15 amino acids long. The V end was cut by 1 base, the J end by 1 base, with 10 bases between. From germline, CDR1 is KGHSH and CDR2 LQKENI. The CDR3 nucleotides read TGTGCCAGCTCACCACGCGAGGCGGGGAACACTGAAGCTTTCTTT. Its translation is CASSPREAGNTEAFF. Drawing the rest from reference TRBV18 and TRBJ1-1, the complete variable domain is NAGVMQNPRHLVRRRGQEARLRCSPMKGHSHVYWYRQLPEEGLKFMVYLQKENIIDESGMPKERFSAEFPKEGPSILRIQQVVRGDSAAYFCASSPREAGNTEAFFGQGTRLTVV.

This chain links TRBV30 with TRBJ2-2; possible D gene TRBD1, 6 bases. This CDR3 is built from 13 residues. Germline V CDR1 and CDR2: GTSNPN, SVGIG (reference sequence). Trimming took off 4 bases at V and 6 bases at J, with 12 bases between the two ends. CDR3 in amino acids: CAWNRVVPGELFF. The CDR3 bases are TGTGCCTGGAACAGGGTTGTCCCCGGGGAGCTGTTTTTT. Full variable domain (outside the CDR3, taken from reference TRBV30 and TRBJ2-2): SQTIHQWPATLVQPVGSPLSLECTVEGTSNPNLYWYRQAAGRGLQLLFYSVGIGQISSEVPQNLSASRPQDRQFILSSKKLLLSDSGFYLCAWNRVVPGELFFGEGSRLTVL.

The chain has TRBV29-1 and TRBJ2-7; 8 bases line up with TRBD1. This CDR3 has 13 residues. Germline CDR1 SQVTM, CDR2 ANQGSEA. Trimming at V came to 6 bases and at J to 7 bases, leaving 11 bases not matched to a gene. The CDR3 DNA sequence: TGCAGCGTGAGTGGGACAGGCGTCGGGGAGCAGTACTTC. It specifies CSVSGTGVGEQYF.

Here the CDR3 DNA reads TGTGCCAGCAGCCGTTCACAGACCTACGAGCAGTACGTC. It specifies CASSRSQTYEQYV. J is TRBJ2-7 and V is TRBV11-2; unclear D gene. The V end was cut by 5 bases, the J end by 2 bases, with 10 bases between. There are 13 residues in the CDR3. Germline CDR1 reads SGHAT; CDR2 reads FQNNGV.

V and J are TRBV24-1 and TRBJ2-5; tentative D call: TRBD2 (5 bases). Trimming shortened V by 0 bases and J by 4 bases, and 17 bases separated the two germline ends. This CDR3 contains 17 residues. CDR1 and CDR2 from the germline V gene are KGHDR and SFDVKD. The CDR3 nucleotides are TGTGCCACCAGTGATTTGCAAACGCTAGCCCGCCGAGAGACCCAGTACTTC. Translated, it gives CATSDLQTLARRETQYF.

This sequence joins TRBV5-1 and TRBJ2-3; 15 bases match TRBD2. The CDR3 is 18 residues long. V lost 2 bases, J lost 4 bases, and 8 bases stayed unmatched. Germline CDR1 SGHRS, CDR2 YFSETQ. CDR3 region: CASSFVGLAGGQADTQYF. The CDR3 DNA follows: TGCGCCAGCAGCTTCGTGGGACTAGCGGGGGGCCAGGCAGATACGCAGTATTTT.